This is a list of T cell receptor beta chains from one sample in a study of blood T cell repertoires in COVID-19. This table comes from immunoSEQ multiplex PCR, and its TCRdb copy is limited to in-frame clones, with some not included. Seen here are tens of thousands of clones, roughly 84% observed once, and the top ten hold approximately 59%. Sequencing input: peripheral blood. These receptors were collected from a man aged 65-85 years with acute or convalescent COVID-19. The CDR3 runs from the conserved cysteine through the conserved F or W. The order of the fields is D gene, V gene, CDR3 length, clone size, J gene, CDR3 protein, CDR3 DNA. The D gene is left open where the match is weak. The size of a clone is reported for some rows only, either as once, few or many, or as a class for expanded clones.

TRBD2	TRBV4-2	15	.	TRBJ2-5	CASSRPSGGVETQYF	TGTGCCAGCAGCCGGCCCTCGGGGGGTGTGGAGACCCAGTACTTC
TRBD2	TRBV9	16	once	TRBJ2-7	CASSVGAGGGSYEQYF	TGTGCCAGCAGCGTTGGAGCGGGAGGGGGCTCCTACGAGCAGTACTTC
.	TRBV7-9	12	once	TRBJ2-1	CASSSQYNEQFF	TGTGCCAGCAGCTCACAGTACAATGAGCAGTTCTTC
TRBD1	TRBV5-1	15	.	TRBJ1-6	CASSLGQGNNSPLHF	TGCGCCAGCAGCTTGGGACAGGGGAATAATTCACCCCTCCACTTT
TRBD1	TRBV7-8	12	few	TRBJ2-7	CASRDRVWEQYF	TGTGCCAGCAGGGACAGGGTGTGGGAGCAGTACTTC
TRBD1	TRBV5-5	15	few	TRBJ1-2	CASSSRGTGDYGYTF	TGTGCCAGCAGCTCCCGCGGGACAGGGGACTATGGCTACACCTTC
TRBD1	TRBV9	15	.	TRBJ1-4	CASSPFGTENEKLFF	TGTGCCAGCAGCCCTTTTGGGACAGAAAATGAAAAACTGTTTTTT
.	TRBV24-1	14	few	TRBJ2-7	CATSGTGDSYEQYF	TGTGCCACCAGTGGAACCGGGGATTCCTACGAGCAGTACTTC
.	TRBV11-2	14	.	TRBJ2-3	CASSFSSHADTQYF	TGTGCCAGCAGCTTTAGTTCCCACGCAGATACGCAGTATTTT
.	TRBV5-5	14	.	TRBJ2-7	CASSLGARDNEQYF	TGTGCCAGCAGCTTAGGGGCTCGGGACAACGAGCAGTACTTC
.	TRBV21-1	13	.	TRBJ2-5	CDHRRGRQETQYF	TGTGACCACAGGAGGGGTCGGCAAGAGACCCAGTACTTC
TRBD2	TRBV10-2	15	few	TRBJ2-2	CASSEGGGATGELFF	TGCGCCAGCAGTGAAGGCGGGGGGGCCACCGGGGAGCTGTTTTTT
.	TRBV2	13	.	TRBJ1-1	CASSGTLGTEAFF	TGTGCCAGCAGTGGGACTTTGGGGACTGAAGCTTTCTTT
.	TRBV12-5	13	.	TRBJ1-2	CASGFGGYYGYTF	TGTGCTAGTGGTTTCGGCGGATACTATGGCTACACCTTC
TRBD1	TRBV7-9	19	.	TRBJ2-1	CASSPGQGVGRDPYNEQFF	TGTGCCAGCAGCCCGGGACAGGGGGTTGGGCGGGACCCCTACAATGAGCAGTTCTTC
.	TRBV19	16	.	TRBJ2-7	CASSTLGRATTYEQYF	TGTGCCAGTAGTACCCTCGGCAGGGCTACGACCTACGAGCAGTACTTC
.	TRBV6-5	14	.	TRBJ1-4	CASSLSGGGEKLFF	TGTGCCAGCAGTTTGTCTGGGGGCGGTGAAAAACTGTTTTTT
.	TRBV19	13	.	TRBJ2-7	CASSSTGPYEQYF	TGTGCCAGTAGCTCGACAGGCCCCTACGAGCAGTACTTC
TRBD1	TRBV6-5	14	.	TRBJ2-7	CASSNRQGPYEQYF	TGTGCCAGCAGTAACCGACAGGGGCCCTACGAGCAGTACTTC
.	TRBV19	15	.	TRBJ1-2	CASSPTWQIVYGYTF	TGTGCCAGTAGTCCCACATGGCAGATCGTCTATGGCTACACCTTC
.	TRBV2	12	.	TRBJ2-7	CASSGDNYEQYF	TGTGCCAGCAGTGGGGACAATTACGAGCAGTACTTC
.	TRBV7-2	17	.	TRBJ2-3	CASSLEGTGGATDTQYF	TGTGCCAGCAGCTTAGAGGGGACGGGGGGCGCCACAGATACGCAGTATTTT
.	TRBV9	14	.	TRBJ2-5	CASSPFEGRETQYF	TGTGCCAGCAGCCCTTTTGAGGGGAGGGAGACCCAGTACTTC
.	TRBV7-3	13	.	TRBJ2-5	CASSLGFQETQYF	TGTGCCAGCAGCTTAGGCTTCCAGGAGACCCAGTACTTC
TRBD1	TRBV11-2	17	.	TRBJ1-5	CASSLEGGQGAFQPQHF	TGTGCCAGCAGCTTAGAAGGGGGGCAGGGGGCTTTTCAGCCCCAGCATTTT
.	TRBV5-4	13	.	TRBJ2-3	CASSGSSTDTQYF	TGTGCCAGCAGTGGGAGCAGCACAGATACGCAGTATTTT
.	TRBV2	12	.	TRBJ2-3	CASSESTDTQYF	TGTGCCAGCAGCGAGTCCACAGATACGCAGTATTTT
TRBD1	TRBV27	16	.	TRBJ2-3	CASSFLGRRGLGRQYF	TGTGCCAGCAGTTTTTTGGGTCGCAGGGGGCTAGGGAGGCAGTATTTT
TRBD1	TRBV2	14	.	TRBJ2-1	CASRDRASYNEQFF	TGTGCCAGCAGGGACAGGGCTTCCTACAATGAGCAGTTCTTC
TRBD1	TRBV12-5	16	.	TRBJ1-3	CASGSRQGVSGNTIYF	TGTGCTAGTGGTTCCCGACAGGGGGTGTCTGGAAACACCATATATTTT
TRBD2	TRBV2	12	.	TRBJ2-4	CASSPGLAVQYF	TGTGCCAGCAGTCCGGGACTAGCAGTTCAGTACTTC